This T cell receptor beta chain was observed in a study of PD-1 blockade in classical Hodgkin lymphoma. J gave up 2 bases and V 4 bases, and 5 bases lay outside the gene matches. Germline lookup yields CDR1 SGHRS and CDR2 YFSETQ. CDR3 length equals 15 residues. Brentuximab vedotin exposure varied, and every patient relapsed after autologous stem cell transplantation. Generated by immunoSEQ multiplex PCR, the TCRdb table keeps only in-frame clones and is missing some. The repertoire holds about 110,000 clones, with 80% to 90% as singletons. Study-wide points: CD4+ TCR diversity, unlike CD8+, climbed significantly by C4D1.

Notes on this clone: Its antigen is undetermined.

The V and J genes are TRBV5-1 and TRBJ2-3, with 9 bases fitting TRBD1. The sample in question was peripheral blood mononuclear cells (PBMCs), obtained before the second cycle of nivolumab. This TCR came from a human donor with classical Hodgkin lymphoma. CDR3 residues: CASSPRQGVTDTQYF. CDR3 in DNA: TGCGCCAGCAGCCCCCGACAGGGGGTCACAGATACGCAGTATTTT.